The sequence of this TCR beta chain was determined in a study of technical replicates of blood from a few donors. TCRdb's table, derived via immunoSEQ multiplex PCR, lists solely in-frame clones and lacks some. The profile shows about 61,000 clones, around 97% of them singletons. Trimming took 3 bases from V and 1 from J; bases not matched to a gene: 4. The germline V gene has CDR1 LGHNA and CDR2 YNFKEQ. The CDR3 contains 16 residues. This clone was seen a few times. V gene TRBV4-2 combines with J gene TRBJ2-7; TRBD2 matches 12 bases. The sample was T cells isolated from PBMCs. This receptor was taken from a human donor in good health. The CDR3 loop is CASSQDLAGGSYEQYF. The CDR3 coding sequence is TGTGCCAGCAGCCAGGACCTAGCGGGGGGGTCCTACGAGCAGTACTTC.